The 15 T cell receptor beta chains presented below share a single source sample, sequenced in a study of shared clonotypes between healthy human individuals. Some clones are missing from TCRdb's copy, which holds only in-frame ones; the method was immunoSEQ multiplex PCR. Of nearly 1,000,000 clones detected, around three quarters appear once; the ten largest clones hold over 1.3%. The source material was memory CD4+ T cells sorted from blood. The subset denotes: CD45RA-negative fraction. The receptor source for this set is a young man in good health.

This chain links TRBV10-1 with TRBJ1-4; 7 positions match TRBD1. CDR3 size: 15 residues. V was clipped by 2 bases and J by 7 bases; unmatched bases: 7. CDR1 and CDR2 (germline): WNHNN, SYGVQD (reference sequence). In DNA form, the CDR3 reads TGCGCCAGCAGTGAGAAAGCGCCAGGGGGTGAAAAACTGTTTTTT. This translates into CASSEKAPGGEKLFF.

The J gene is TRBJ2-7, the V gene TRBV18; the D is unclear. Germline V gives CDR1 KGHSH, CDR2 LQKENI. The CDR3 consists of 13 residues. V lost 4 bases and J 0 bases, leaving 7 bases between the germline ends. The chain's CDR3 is CASSQASSYEQYF. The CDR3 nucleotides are TGTGCCAGCTCACAGGCAAGCTCCTACGAGCAGTACTTC.

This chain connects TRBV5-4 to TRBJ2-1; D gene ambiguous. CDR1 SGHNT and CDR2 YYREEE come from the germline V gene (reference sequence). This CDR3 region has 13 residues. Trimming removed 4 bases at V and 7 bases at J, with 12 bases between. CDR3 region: CASSPAARNEQFF. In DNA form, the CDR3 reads TGTGCCAGCAGCCCGGCGGCGCGGAATGAGCAGTTCTTC.

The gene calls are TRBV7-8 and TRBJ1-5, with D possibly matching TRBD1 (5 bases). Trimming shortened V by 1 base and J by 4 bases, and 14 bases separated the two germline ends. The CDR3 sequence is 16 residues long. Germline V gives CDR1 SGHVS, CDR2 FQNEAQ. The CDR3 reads CASSLEAGTMNQPQHF. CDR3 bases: TGTGCCAGCAGCTTAGAGGCGGGGACGATGAATCAGCCCCAGCATTTT.

CDR3 sequence reads: CASRSSGSYNEQFF. DNA for the CDR3: TGTGCCAGCAGATCTAGCGGCTCCTACAATGAGCAGTTCTTC. The rearrangement uses TRBV6-1 and TRBJ2-1, with TRBD2 identical over 7 bases. The CDR3 loop spans 14 amino acids. CDR1 is MNHNS, CDR2 SASEGT, per germline. The junction had 2 bases not matched to a gene; V was cut back by 6 bases and J by 0 bases.

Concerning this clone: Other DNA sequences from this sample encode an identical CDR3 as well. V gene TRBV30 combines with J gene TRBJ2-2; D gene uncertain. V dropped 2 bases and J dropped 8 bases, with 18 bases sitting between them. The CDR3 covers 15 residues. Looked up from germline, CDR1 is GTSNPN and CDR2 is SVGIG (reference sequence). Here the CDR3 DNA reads TGTGCCTGGAGTAGGTTTAGATTTTACTCTGGGGAGCTGTTTTTT. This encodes CAWSRFRFYSGELFF.

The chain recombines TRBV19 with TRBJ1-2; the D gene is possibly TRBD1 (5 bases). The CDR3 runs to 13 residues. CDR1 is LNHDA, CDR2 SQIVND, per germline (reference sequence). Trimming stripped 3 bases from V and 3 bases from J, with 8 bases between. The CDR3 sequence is CASSIDRDYGYTF. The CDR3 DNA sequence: TGTGCCAGTAGTATCGACAGAGACTATGGCTACACCTTC. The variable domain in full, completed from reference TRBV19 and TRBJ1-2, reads DGGITQSPKYLFRKEGQNVTLSCEQNLNHDAMYWYRQDPGQGLRLIYYSQIVNDFQKGDIAEGYSVSREKKESFPLTVTSAQKNPTAFYLCASSIDRDYGYTFGSGTRLTVV.

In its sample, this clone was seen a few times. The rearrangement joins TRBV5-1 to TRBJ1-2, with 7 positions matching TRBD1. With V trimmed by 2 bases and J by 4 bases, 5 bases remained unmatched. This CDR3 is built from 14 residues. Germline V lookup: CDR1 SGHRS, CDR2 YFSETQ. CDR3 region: CASSFEGATYGYTF. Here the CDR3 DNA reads TGCGCCAGCAGCTTTGAGGGGGCAACCTATGGCTACACCTTC.

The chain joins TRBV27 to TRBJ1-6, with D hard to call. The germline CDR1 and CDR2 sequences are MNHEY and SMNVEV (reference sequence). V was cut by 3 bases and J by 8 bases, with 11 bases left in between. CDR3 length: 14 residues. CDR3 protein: CASSLKGRDSPLHF. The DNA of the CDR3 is TGTGCCAGCAGTTTGAAAGGGAGAGATTCACCCCTCCACTTT.

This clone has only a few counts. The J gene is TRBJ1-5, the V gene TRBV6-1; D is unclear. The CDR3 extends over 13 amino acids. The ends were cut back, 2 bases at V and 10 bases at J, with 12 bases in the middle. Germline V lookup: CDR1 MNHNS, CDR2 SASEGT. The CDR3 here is CASSEISGYPQHF. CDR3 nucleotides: TGTGCCAGCAGTGAAATAAGCGGCTATCCCCAGCATTTT.

The chain's CDR3 is CASSLMGTSGTHNEQFF. The CDR3 DNA sequence: TGTGCCAGTAGTCTCATGGGGACTAGCGGGACGCACAATGAGCAGTTCTTC. The chain uses TRBV19 and TRBJ2-1, with TRBD2 identical over 13 bases. Trimming took 5 bases from V and 5 from J; bases not matched to a gene: 9. The CDR3 sequence is 17 residues long. In germline, CDR1 is LNHDA, CDR2 SQIVND (reference sequence).

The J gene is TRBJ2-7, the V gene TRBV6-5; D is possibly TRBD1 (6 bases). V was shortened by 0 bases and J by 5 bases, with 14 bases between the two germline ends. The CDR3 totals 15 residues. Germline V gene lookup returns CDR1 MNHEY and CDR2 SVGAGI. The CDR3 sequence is CASSYSWGRPDEQYF. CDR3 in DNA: TGTGCCAGCAGTTACTCTTGGGGGCGCCCTGACGAGCAGTACTTC.

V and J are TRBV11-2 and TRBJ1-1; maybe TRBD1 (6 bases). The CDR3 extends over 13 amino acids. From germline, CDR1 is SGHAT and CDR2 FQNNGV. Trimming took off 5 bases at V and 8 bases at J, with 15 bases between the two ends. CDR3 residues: CASSRSRTEEAFF. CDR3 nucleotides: TGTGCCAGCAGCCGGTCAAGGACAGAGGAAGCTTTCTTT. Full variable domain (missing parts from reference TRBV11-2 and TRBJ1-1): EAGVAQSPRYKIIEKRQSVAFWCNPISGHATLYWYQQILGQGPKLLIQFQNNGVVDDSQLPKDRFSAERLKGVDSTLKIQPAKLEDSAVYLCASSRSRTEEAFFGQGTRLTVV.

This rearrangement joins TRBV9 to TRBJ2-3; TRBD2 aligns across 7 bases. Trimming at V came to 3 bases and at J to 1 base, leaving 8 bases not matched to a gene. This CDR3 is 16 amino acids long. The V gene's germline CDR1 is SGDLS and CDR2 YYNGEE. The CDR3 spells CASSAPWSGGTDTQYF. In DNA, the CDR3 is TGTGCCAGCAGCGCCCCGTGGAGCGGGGGCACAGATACGCAGTATTTT.

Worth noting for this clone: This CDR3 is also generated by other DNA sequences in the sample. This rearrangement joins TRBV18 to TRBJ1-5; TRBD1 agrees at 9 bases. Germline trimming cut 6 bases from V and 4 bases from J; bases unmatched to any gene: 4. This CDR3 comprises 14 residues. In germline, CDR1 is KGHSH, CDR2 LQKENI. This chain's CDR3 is CASSLQGANQPQHF. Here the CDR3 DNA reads TGTGCCAGCTCCCTACAGGGGGCAAATCAGCCCCAGCATTTT. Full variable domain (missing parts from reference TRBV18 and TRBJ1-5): NAGVMQNPRHLVRRRGQEARLRCSPMKGHSHVYWYRQLPEEGLKFMVYLQKENIIDESGMPKERFSAEFPKEGPSILRIQQVVRGDSAAYFCASSLQGANQPQHFGDGTRLSIL.